This T cell receptor beta chain originates from a study of patients and donors after allogeneic stem cell transplantation (TCRdb year 2020). The CDR3 covers 19 residues, taking in both the cysteine and the phenylalanine. Only the CDR3 DNA is retained, 57 bases long and in frame from the first base. V was cut back by 4 bases and J by 1 base, leaving a gap of 25 bases between them. CDR1 and CDR2 were assigned from the germline V gene as SGHNT and YENEEA. Library method: RT-PCR. The sequencer was a NextSeq 550. TCRdb reran the public reads through fastp at Q25 and MiXCR, keeping productive beta chains. Under each unique CDR3 protein, matching rows form one entry showing the most common genes and DNA. In this sample the table shows about 72,000 distinct CDR3 sequences, 26% of which occur a single time. The ten largest clones represent roughly 29% of the sample. A word on this clonotype: Its antigen is not yet known. No much larger clone exists at a distance of one base, and base qualities are not known.

Sequencing used blood, either unsorted or a sorted T cell fraction (not recorded which). The rearrangement combines TRBV11-3 with TRBJ2-5, with the D assignment possibly TRBD1 or TRBD2, given 5 matching bases for each. This TCR came from a human donor who was either an allogeneic HSCT recipient or a stem cell or donor lymphocyte infusion donor (not recorded which). It is not recorded whose cells these are; they may come from a transplant donor. The encoded CDR3 is CASSSRETRDRDLQETQYF. The DNA sequence reads TGTGCCAGCAGCTCACGAGAAACCCGGGACCGAGACCTCCAAGAGACCCAGTACTTC.